This TCR beta chain emerged from a study of shared T cell receptors in the human thymus. The CDR3 consists of 16 residues. CDR1 and CDR2 (germline): SGHTA, FQGNSA. Deletions cut 0 bases from V and 5 bases from J, with 13 bases between. The table came from immunoSEQ multiplex PCR; TCRdb's copy has only in-frame clones and leaves some out. The sample shows roughly 710,000 clones, 80% to 90% of them seen only once. A further study also used this sample, focusing on human thymus T cells. That source adds: In thymic and blood repertoires alike, V and J usage looked biased.

This chain links TRBV7-2 with TRBJ2-2; possibly TRBD1 for D (5 bases). Sequencing used thymocytes. The clonotype was recovered from a girl under two years old with a congenital heart defect. CDR3 nucleotides: TGTGCCAGCAGCTTAGCTCCAGGGAAGAAAACCGGGGAGCTGTTTTTT. Amino acid sequence: CASSLAPGKKTGELFF.